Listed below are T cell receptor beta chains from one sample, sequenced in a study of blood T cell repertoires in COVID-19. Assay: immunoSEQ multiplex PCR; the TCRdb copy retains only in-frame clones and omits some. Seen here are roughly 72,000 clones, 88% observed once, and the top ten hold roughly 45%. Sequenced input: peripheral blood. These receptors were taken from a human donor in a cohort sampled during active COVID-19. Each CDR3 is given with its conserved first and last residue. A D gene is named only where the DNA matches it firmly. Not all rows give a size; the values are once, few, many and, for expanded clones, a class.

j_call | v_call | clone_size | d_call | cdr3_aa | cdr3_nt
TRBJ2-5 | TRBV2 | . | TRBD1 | CASSGLGQGYQETQYF | TGTGCCAGCAGCGGGCTAGGACAGGGGTACCAAGAGACCCAGTACTTC
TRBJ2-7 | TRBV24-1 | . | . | CATSDPRGGNSYEQYF | TGTGCCACCAGTGATCCCCGAGGGGGAAATTCGTACGAGCAGTACTTC
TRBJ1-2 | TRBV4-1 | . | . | CASSQDTTEYNYGYTF | TGCGCCAGCAGCCAAGATACCACAGAATATAACTATGGCTACACCTTC
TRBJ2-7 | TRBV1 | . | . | CTSSQEKRLASYEQYF | TGCACCAGCAGCCAAGAAAAGAGACTAGCCTCCTACGAGCAGTACTTC
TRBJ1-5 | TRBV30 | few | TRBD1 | CAWSSRDRGLSGQPQHF | TGTGCCTGGAGTTCCCGGGACAGGGGGCTATCCGGCCAGCCCCAGCATTTT
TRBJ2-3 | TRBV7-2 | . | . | CASSLVEITDTQYF | TGTGCCAGCAGCTTAGTGGAGATAACAGATACGCAGTATTTT
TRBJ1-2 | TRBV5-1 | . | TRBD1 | CASSSPGQGFGYTF | TGCGCCAGCAGCTCGCCGGGACAGGGGTTTGGCTACACCTTC
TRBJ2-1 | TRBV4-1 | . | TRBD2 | CASSQSHTGSGRGNEQFF | TGCGCCAGCAGCCAATCCCATACGGGCAGCGGGAGGGGCAATGAGCAGTTCTTC
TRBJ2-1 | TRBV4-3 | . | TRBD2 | CASSQVWTSGNEQFF | TGCGCCAGCAGCCAAGTATGGACTAGCGGGAATGAGCAGTTCTTC
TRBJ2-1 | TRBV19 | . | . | CASSMRLAFNEQFF | TGTGCCAGTAGTATGAGGCTAGCTTTCAATGAGCAGTTCTTC
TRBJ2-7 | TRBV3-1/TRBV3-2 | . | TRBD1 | CASSPWDRRTYEQYF | TGTGCCAGCAGCCCTTGGGACAGACGAACCTACGAGCAGTACTTC
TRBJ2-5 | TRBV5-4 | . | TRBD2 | CASTLGPSGGGQETQYF | TGTGCCAGCACCCTGGGACCTAGCGGGGGAGGTCAAGAGACCCAGTACTTC
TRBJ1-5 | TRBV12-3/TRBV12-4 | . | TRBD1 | CASGKQGAEPQHF | TGTGCCAGCGGTAAACAGGGGGCGGAGCCCCAGCATTTT
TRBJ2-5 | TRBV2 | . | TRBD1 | CASSLTGVGETQYF | TGTGCCAGCAGTCTTACAGGGGTAGGAGAGACCCAGTACTTC
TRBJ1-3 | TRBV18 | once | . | CASSPSQGKLLSGNTIYF | TGTGCCAGCTCACCTTCCCAGGGAAAACTCCTCTCTGGAAACACCATATATTTT